This T cell receptor beta chain appears in the sequencing data of a study of CD8 T cells in Susac syndrome. Study context: When blood was drawn, patients with Susac syndrome were on intravenous immunoglobulin alone, on corticosteroids, or therapy-naive.

Recently defined diagnostic criteria for definite or probable disease were fulfilled by Susac syndrome patients. In contrast to the negatively isolated CD8+ and CD4+ T cells, TEMRA cells were FACS-enriched. Trimming took off 6 bases at V and 0 bases at J, with 15 bases between the two ends. The length of the CDR3 is 16 residues. Per the germline V gene, CDR1 is KGHSH and CDR2 is LQKENI. It was with random hexamers that about 0.45 to 1 ug RNA was reverse transcribed. The immunoSEQ assay covered 54 Vbeta and 13 Jbeta segments for CDR3. TCRdb itself ran the immunoSEQ multiplex PCR reads through MiXCR, one entry per CDR3 protein. The sample has some 150,000 distinct CDR3 sequences; approximately 94% are singletons.

The clonotype originates from a human donor with Susac syndrome. This chain links TRBV18 with TRBJ1-3, with D perhaps matching TRBD1 (6 bases). Sequenced material: CD4+ T cells from PBMCs. Written as DNA, the CDR3 is TGTGCCAGCTCCATATGGACAGCTACCTCTGGAAACACCATATATTTT. Encoded protein: CASSIWTATSGNTIYF. Combining the CDR3 with reference TRBV18 and TRBJ1-3 gives the whole variable domain NAGVMQNPRHLVRRRGQEARLRCSPMKGHSHVYWYRQLPEEGLKFMVYLQKENIIDESGMPKERFSAEFPKEGPSILRIQQVVRGDSAAYFCASSIWTATSGNTIYFGEGSWLTVV.